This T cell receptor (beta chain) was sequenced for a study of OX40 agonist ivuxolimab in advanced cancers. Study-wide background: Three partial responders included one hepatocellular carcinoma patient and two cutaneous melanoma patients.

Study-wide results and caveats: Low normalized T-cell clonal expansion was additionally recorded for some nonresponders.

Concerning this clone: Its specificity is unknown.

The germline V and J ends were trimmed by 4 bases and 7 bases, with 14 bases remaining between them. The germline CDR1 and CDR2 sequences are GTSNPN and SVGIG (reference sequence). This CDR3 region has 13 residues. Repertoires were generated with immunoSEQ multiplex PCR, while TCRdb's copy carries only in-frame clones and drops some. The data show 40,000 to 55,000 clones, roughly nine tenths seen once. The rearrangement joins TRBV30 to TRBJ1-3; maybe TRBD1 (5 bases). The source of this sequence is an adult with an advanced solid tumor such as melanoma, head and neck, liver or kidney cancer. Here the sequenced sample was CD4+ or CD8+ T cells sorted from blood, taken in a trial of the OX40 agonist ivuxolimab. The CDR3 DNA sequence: TGTGCCTGGAATGGTCAGGGTGGGAACACCATATATTTT. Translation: CAWNGQGGNTIYF.